This record concerns one T cell receptor beta chain sequence. Its antigen is still unknown. This CDR3 is also generated by other DNA sequences in the sample. This record belongs to a study of OX40 agonist ivuxolimab in advanced cancers. Study context: Dose-escalation subjects each had hepatocellular carcinoma, melanoma, renal cell or head and neck cancer. Study results and caveats: Averaged across samples, CD8+ T cells carried more expanded clones than CD4+ did.

Assay: immunoSEQ multiplex PCR; the TCRdb copy retains only in-frame clones and omits some. Here the sample spans more than 55,000 clones, 82% being singletons. This receptor was taken from an adult with an advanced solid tumor such as melanoma, head and neck, liver or kidney cancer. The source material was CD4+ or CD8+ T cells sorted from blood, sampled in a trial of the OX40 agonist ivuxolimab.

The CDR3 nucleotides read TGTGCCAGCAGCTTGGGACAGGGGAACTATGGCTACACCTTC. Amino acid sequence: CASSLGQGNYGYTF. This chain connects TRBV7-2 to TRBJ1-2; 10 bases fit TRBD1. This CDR3 is built from 14 residues. With V trimmed by 3 bases and J by 2 bases, 0 bases remained unmatched. From germline, CDR1 is SGHTA and CDR2 FQGNSA. Combining the CDR3 with reference TRBV7-2 and TRBJ1-2 gives the whole variable domain GAGVSQSPSNKVTEKGKDVELRCDPISGHTALYWYRQSLGQGLEFLIYFQGNSAPDKSGLPSDRFSAERTGGSVSTLTIQRTQQEDSAVYLCASSLGQGNYGYTFGSGTRLTVV.